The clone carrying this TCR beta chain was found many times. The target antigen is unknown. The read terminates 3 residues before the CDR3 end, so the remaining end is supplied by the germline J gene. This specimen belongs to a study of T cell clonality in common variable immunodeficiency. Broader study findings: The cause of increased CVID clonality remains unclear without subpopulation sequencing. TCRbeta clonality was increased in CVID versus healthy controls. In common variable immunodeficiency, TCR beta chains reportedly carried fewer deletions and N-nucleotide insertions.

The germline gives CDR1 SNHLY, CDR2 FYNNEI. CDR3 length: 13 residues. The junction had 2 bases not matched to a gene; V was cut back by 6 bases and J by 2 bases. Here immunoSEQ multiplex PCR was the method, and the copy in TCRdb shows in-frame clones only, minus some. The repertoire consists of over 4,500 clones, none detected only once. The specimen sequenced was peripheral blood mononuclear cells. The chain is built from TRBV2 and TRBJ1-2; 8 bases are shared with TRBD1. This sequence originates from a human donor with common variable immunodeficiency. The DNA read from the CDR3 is TGTGCCAGCAGCCGGACAGGGAACTATGGC. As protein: CASSRTGNYG. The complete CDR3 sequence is CASSRTGNYGYTF.